This T cell receptor beta chain was found in a study of blood T cell repertoires in COVID-19. Study as a whole: From the United States, Italy and Spain came samples of acute and convalescent COVID-19. Nucleic acid was either cDNA or gDNA, and it came from T cells, B-cell-depleted T cells, or PBMCs.

Methods used by the authors: The assay estimated nucleated cells by amplifying reference gene primers. The assay was immunoSEQ multiplex PCR, and TCRdb's table has in-frame clones only and misses some. From that table come the V and J calls and clone size; the DNA was used to work out D and trimming. There are around 130,000 clones in the sample; around nine tenths occur only once, and about 3.5% lies in the top ten. Germline values: CDR1 MNHEY, CDR2 SVGAGI. Losses at the gene ends were 7 bases for V and 6 bases for J; bases not matched to a gene: 12. This CDR3 comprises 15 residues. This TCR was recovered from a man aged 50-59 years with active COVID-19. Sequenced sample: peripheral blood. The V and J genes are TRBV6-5 and TRBJ2-4; 7 nucleotides line up with TRBD1. The CDR3 reads CASNPNRDRLNIQYF. In DNA, the CDR3 is TGTGCCAGCAACCCCAACCGGGACAGACTAAACATTCAGTACTTC.